Each of the 15 T cell receptor beta chains below was sequenced from the same sample in a study of shared clonotypes between healthy human individuals. Clones were read by immunoSEQ multiplex PCR, and TCRdb kept only the in-frame ones, dropping some. Of around 510,000 clones listed, roughly 95% are singletons. Sequences were obtained from naive CD4+ T cells sorted from blood. Subset in this sample: CD45RA+ positively selected. Every receptor here comes from a young woman in good health.

The chain employs TRBV19 and TRBJ2-7; 7 bases line up with TRBD1. The CDR3 is made up of 15 amino acids. The J segment lost 2 bases and the V segment lost 4 bases, leaving 8 bases of the junction unmatched. CDR1 is LNHDA and CDR2 is SQIVND in the germline V gene (reference sequence). The CDR3 DNA follows: TGTGCCAGTAGTAGAAACCGGGACAGACCCTACGAGCAGTACTTC. Translation gives CASSRNRDRPYEQYF.

The rearrangement uses TRBV7-3 and TRBJ2-2; TRBD2 aligns across 9 bases. J gave up 0 bases and V 5 bases, and 10 bases lay outside the gene matches. The length of the CDR3 is 18 residues. Germline CDR1 is SGHTA and CDR2 is FQGTGA. CDR3 bases: TGTGCCAGCAGCGCCCGATTTAGCGGGAGCCCGAACACCGGGGAGCTGTTTTTT. Its translation is CASSARFSGSPNTGELFF.

The chain is built from TRBV7-9 and TRBJ2-7; a weak D match, TRBD1 (5 bases). This CDR3 contains 13 residues. V lost 6 bases to trimming and J lost 0 bases, with 9 bases between them. From germline, CDR1 is SEHNR and CDR2 FQNEAQ (reference sequence). The CDR3 protein is CASRPRDSYEQYF. CDR3 nucleotide sequence: TGTGCCAGCAGGCCCAGGGACTCCTACGAGCAGTACTTC.

The genes are TRBV28 and TRBJ1-3; perhaps TRBD1 as D (5 bases). V lost 3 bases, J lost 4 bases, and 16 bases lay in between. This CDR3 region has 16 residues. The germline CDR1 and CDR2 sequences are MDHEN and SYDVKM. The CDR3 coding sequence is TGTGCCAGCAGTTTTGGGACCGCGCGGAAGGGAAACACCATATATTTT. Its translation: CASSFGTARKGNTIYF.

This chain uses TRBV27 with TRBJ2-1; D not certain. The CDR3 has 14 residues. Germline V gene lookup returns CDR1 MNHEY and CDR2 SMNVEV (reference sequence). Trimming removed 6 bases from V and 15 bases from J, with 24 bases in between. CDR3 in amino acids: CASSRAGPLGRSFF. The CDR3 DNA reads TGTGCCAGCAGCCGAGCCGGGCCCTTAGGCCGTTCGTTCTTC.

The chain links TRBV9 to TRBJ1-2; D uncertain. The CDR3 length is 13 residues. The germline V and J ends were trimmed by 3 bases and 8 bases, with 14 bases remaining between them. Germline V gene lookup returns CDR1 SGDLS and CDR2 YYNGEE. The CDR3 DNA reads as TGTGCCAGCAGCGCGGACCCGACTTACGGCTACACCTTC. It is translated as CASSADPTYGYTF.

The chain has TRBV2 and TRBJ2-7, with D tentatively TRBD2 (6 bases). Trimming left V 4 bases short and J 3 bases short, with 16 bases between. The germline gives CDR1 SNHLY, CDR2 FYNNEI. The CDR3 runs 15 residues. CDR3 loop: CASSGGGAGGYEQYF. The CDR3 DNA is TGTGCCAGCAGTGGTGGAGGAGCCGGGGGCTACGAGCAGTACTTC. The full variable domain, in which reference TRBV2 and TRBJ2-7 provide the parts outside the CDR3, is EPEVTQTPSHQVTQMGQEVILRCVPISNHLYFYWYRQILGQKVEFLVSFYNNEISEKSEIFDDQFSVERPDGSNFTLKIRSTKLEDSAMYFCASSGGGAGGYEQYFGPGTRLTVT.

The table lists this clone with a few counts. This chain uses TRBV30 with TRBJ2-1, with TRBD1 matching over 8 bases. The CDR3 covers 14 residues. Germline CDR1 and CDR2: GTSNPN and SVGIG (reference sequence). V lost 0 bases and J lost 10; bases outside the gene matches: 8. The CDR3 spells CAWSVWTGTREQFF. The CDR3 nucleotides are TGTGCCTGGAGTGTATGGACAGGGACTCGGGAGCAGTTCTTC.

The chain carries TRBV9 and TRBJ2-7; TRBD1 matches at 8 bases. The CDR3 loop spans 15 amino acids. CDR1 is SGDLS and CDR2 is YYNGEE in the germline V gene. The ends lost 3 bases at V and 4 bases at J; junction bases unmatched: 9. Here the CDR3 reads CASSETGTGGYEQYF. CDR3 coding DNA: TGTGCCAGCAGCGAAACCGGGACAGGAGGTTACGAGCAGTACTTC. Full variable domain (rest looked up from reference TRBV9 and TRBJ2-7): DSGVTQTPKHLITATGQRVTLRCSPRSGDLSVYWYQQSLDQGLQFLIQYYNGEERAKGNILERFSAQQFPDLHSELNLSSLELGDSALYFCASSETGTGGYEQYFGPGTRLTVT.

CDR3 bases: TGTGCCAGCAGCCCCCAGTGGGGCTCTGGGGCCAACGTCCTGACTTTC. Its translation is CASSPQWGSGANVLTF. The chain uses TRBV7-9 and TRBJ2-6; no firm D call. CDR1 is SEHNR and CDR2 is FQNEAQ in the germline V gene (reference sequence). With 5 bases removed from V and 0 bases from J, the gap between germline ends came to 11 bases. The CDR3 is 16 residues long. Based on the CDR3 plus reference TRBV7-9 and TRBJ2-6, the full variable domain is DTGVSQNPRHKITKRGQNVTFRCDPISEHNRLYWYRQTLGQGPEFLTYFQNEAQLEKSRLLSDRFSAERPKGSFSTLEIQRTEQGDSAMYLCASSPQWGSGANVLTFGAGSRLTVL.

This chain uses TRBV30 with TRBJ2-1; D remains unclear. CDR3 size: 12 residues. With 2 bases removed from V and 8 bases from J, the gap between germline ends came to 10 bases. Germline V gives CDR1 GTSNPN, CDR2 SVGIG (reference sequence). The CDR3 reads CAWSIVTDEQFF. The CDR3 DNA sequence: TGTGCCTGGAGTATAGTAACCGATGAGCAGTTCTTC.

The chain is built from TRBV9 and TRBJ2-3, with D tentatively TRBD2 (5 bases). With 2 bases removed from V and 3 bases from J, the gap between germline ends came to 13 bases. CDR1 SGDLS and CDR2 YYNGEE come from the germline V gene. The CDR3 sequence is 15 residues long. DNA of the CDR3: TGTGCCAGCAGCGTGGACTCATTGGGGACAGATACGCAGTATTTT. Its translation: CASSVDSLGTDTQYF.

The chain uses TRBV6-1 and TRBJ1-3; the D is unclear. Trimming shortened V by 6 bases and J by 2 bases, and 11 bases separated the two germline ends. Germline CDR1 and CDR2: MNHNS and SASEGT. This CDR3 comprises 14 residues. The CDR3 DNA follows: TGTGCCAGCAGCCCAGGAGGGACTGGAAACACCATATATTTT. This encodes CASSPGGTGNTIYF.

This rearrangement joins TRBV28 to TRBJ2-3; a possible D gene is TRBD1 (7 bases). Per the germline V gene, CDR1 is MDHEN and CDR2 is SYDVKM. Trimming took off 7 bases at V and 0 bases at J, with 20 bases between the two ends. The CDR3 extends over 17 amino acids. Written as DNA, the CDR3 is TGTGCCAGCACCTCCCAGGGGGGACATCCTAGCACAGATACGCAGTATTTT. It encodes CASTSQGGHPSTDTQYF.

V is TRBV2 and J is TRBJ2-2; D uncertain. This CDR3 region has 14 residues. Germline V gene data show CDR1 as SNHLY and CDR2 as FYNNEI. Deletions cut 5 bases from V and 0 bases from J, with 7 bases between. Written as DNA, the CDR3 is TGTGCCAGCAGTAGGCCAGCGAACACCGGGGAGCTGTTTTTT. Protein product: CASSRPANTGELFF.